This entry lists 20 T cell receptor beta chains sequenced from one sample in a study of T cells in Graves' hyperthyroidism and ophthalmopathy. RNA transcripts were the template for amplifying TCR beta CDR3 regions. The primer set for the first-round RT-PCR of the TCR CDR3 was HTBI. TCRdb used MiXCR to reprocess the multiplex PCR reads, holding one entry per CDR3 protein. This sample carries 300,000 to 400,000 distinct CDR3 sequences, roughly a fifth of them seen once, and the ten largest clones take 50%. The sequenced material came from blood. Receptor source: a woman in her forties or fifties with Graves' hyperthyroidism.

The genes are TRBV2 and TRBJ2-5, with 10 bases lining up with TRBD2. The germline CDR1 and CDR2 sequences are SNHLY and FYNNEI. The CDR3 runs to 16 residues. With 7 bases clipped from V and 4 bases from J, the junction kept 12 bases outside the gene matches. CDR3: CASINLAGAPGETQYF. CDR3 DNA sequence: TGTGCCAGCATAAACCTAGCGGGGGCTCCGGGAGAGACCCAGTACTTC.

The CDR3 nucleotides are TGTGCCAGCAGCCAAGAAGTTGACATCGTGAACACTGAAGCTTTCTTT. As protein: CASSQEVDIVNTEAFF. The chain employs TRBV3-1 and TRBJ1-1; the D is unclear. V lost 0 bases, J lost 0 bases, and 11 bases lay in between. CDR1 and CDR2 (germline): LGHDT, YNNKEL (reference sequence). The CDR3 spans 16 residues.

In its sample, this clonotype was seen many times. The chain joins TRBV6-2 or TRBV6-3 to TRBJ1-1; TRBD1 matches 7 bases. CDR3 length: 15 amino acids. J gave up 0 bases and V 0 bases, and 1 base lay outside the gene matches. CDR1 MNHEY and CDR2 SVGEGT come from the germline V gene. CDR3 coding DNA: TGTGCCAGCAGTTACTCGACAGGGATGAACACTGAAGCTTTCTTT. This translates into CASSYSTGMNTEAFF.

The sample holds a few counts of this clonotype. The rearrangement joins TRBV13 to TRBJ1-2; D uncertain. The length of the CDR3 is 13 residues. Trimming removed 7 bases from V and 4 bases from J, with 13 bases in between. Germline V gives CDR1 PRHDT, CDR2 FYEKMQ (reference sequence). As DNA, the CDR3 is TGTGCCAGCATCCGACGGGAAACCTATGGCTACACCTTC. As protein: CASIRRETYGYTF.

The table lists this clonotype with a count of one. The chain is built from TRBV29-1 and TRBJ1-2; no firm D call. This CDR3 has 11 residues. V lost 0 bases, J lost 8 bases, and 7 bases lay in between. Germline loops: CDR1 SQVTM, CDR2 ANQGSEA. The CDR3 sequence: CSVEEGTGYTF. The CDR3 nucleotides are TGCAGCGTTGAAGAGGGTACGGGCTACACCTTC.

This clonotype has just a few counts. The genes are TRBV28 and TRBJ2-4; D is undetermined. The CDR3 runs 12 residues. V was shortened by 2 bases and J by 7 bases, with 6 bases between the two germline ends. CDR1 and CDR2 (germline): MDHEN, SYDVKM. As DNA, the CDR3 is TGTGCCAGCAGTTTAAGGGTTAACATTCAGTACTTC. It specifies CASSLRVNIQYF.

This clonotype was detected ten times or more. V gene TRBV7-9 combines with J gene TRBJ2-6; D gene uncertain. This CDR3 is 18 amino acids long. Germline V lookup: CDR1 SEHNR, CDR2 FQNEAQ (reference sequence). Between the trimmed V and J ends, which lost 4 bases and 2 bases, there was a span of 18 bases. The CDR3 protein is CASSSSRATRAGANVLTF. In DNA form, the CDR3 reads TGTGCCAGCAGCTCTTCTCGGGCGACTCGCGCTGGGGCCAACGTCCTGACTTTC.

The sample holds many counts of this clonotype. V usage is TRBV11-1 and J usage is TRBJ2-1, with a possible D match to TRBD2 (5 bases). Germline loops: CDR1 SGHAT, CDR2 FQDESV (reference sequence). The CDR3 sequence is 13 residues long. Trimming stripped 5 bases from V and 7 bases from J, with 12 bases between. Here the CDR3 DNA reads TGTGCCAGCAGCCGACGGGGATCGAATGAGCAGTTCTTC. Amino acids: CASSRRGSNEQFF.

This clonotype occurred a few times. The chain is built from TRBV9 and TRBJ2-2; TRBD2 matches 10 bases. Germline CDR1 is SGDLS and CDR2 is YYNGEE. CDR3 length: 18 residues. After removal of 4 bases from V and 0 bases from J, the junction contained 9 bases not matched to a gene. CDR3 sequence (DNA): TGTGCCAGCAGCCTCCTTAGCGGGGGGTCCACGAACACCGGGGAGCTGTTTTTT. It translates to CASSLLSGGSTNTGELFF.

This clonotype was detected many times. The chain's CDR3 is CASSSGSGSYNEQFF. Written as DNA, the CDR3 is TGTGCCAGCAGCTCCGGCTCCGGCTCCTACAATGAGCAGTTCTTC. The rearrangement uses TRBV7-9 and TRBJ2-1; D is unresolved. The germline CDR1 and CDR2 sequences are SEHNR and FQNEAQ (reference sequence). The CDR3 is made up of 15 amino acids. V was pared by 4 bases and J by 0 bases, with 10 bases between.

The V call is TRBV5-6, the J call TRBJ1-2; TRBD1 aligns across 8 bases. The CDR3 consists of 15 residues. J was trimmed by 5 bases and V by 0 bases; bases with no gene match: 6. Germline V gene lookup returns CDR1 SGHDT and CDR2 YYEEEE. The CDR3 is CASSLAGQGAYGYTF. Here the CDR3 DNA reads TGTGCCAGCAGCTTGGCCGGGCAGGGGGCGTATGGCTACACCTTC.

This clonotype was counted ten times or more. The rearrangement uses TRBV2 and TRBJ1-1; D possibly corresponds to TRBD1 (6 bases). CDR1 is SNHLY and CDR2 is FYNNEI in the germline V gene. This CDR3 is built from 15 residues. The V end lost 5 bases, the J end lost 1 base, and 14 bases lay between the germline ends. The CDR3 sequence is CASSRGGFGNTEAFF. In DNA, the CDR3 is TGTGCCAGCAGTAGGGGGGGATTCGGGAACACTGAAGCTTTCTTT.

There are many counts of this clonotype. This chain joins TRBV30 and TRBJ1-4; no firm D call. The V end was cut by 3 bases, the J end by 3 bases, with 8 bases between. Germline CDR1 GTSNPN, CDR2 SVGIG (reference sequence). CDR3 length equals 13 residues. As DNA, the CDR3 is TGTGCCTGGAGGCGGGGATCTAATGAAAAACTGTTTTTT. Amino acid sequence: CAWRRGSNEKLFF.

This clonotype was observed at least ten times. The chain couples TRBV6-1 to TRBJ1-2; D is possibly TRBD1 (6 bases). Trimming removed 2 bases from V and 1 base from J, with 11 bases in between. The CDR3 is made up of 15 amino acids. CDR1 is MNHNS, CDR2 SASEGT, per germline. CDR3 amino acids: CASSEWTAVNYGYTF. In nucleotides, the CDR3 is TGTGCCAGCAGTGAATGGACAGCAGTTAACTATGGCTACACCTTC.

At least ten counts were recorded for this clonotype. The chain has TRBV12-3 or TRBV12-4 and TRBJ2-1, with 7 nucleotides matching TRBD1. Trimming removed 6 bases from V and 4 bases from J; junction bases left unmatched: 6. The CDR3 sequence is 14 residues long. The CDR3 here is CASSPGTAYNEQFF. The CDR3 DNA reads TGTGCCAGCAGCCCCGGGACAGCATACAATGAGCAGTTCTTC.

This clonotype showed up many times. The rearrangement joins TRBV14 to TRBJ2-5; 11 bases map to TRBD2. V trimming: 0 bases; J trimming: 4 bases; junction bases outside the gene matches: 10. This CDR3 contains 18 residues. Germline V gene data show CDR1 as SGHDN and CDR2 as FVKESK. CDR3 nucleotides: TGTGCCAGCAGCCAAGATTCGACTAGCGGGATATGGGGAGAGACCCAGTACTTC. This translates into CASSQDSTSGIWGETQYF.

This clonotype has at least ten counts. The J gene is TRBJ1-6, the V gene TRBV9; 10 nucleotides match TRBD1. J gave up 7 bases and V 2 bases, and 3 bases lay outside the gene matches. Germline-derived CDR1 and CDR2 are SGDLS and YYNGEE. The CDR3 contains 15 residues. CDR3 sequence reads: CASSVGTGENSPLHF. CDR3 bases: TGTGCCAGCAGCGTCGGGACAGGGGAAAATTCACCCCTCCACTTT. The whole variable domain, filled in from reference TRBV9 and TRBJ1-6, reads DSGVTQTPKHLITATGQRVTLRCSPRSGDLSVYWYQQSLDQGLQFLIQYYNGEERAKGNILERFSAQQFPDLHSELNLSSLELGDSALYFCASSVGTGENSPLHFGNGTRLTVT.

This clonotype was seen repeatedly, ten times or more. The CDR3 DNA follows: TGTGCCAGCAGTTTATCTACAGGGCTCTATGGCTACACCTTC. Translation gives CASSLSTGLYGYTF. The rearrangement links TRBV28 to TRBJ1-2; possibly TRBD1 for D (6 bases). The germline V gene encodes CDR1 MDHEN and CDR2 SYDVKM. The CDR3 totals 14 residues. V lost 1 base, J lost 4 bases, and 10 bases lay in between.

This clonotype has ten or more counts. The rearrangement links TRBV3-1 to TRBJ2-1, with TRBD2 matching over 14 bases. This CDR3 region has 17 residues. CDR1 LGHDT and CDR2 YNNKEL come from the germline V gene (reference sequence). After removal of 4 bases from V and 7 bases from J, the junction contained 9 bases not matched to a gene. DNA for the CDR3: TGTGCCAGCAGCCCGGGACTAGCGGGGGCCCCGGGGAATGAGCAGTTCTTC. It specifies CASSPGLAGAPGNEQFF.

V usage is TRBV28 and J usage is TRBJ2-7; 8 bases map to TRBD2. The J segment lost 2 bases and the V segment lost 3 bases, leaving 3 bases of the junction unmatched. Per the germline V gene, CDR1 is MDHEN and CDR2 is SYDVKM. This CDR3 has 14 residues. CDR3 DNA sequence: TGTGCCAGCAGTTTCTTGGGACTAGCCTACGAGCAGTACTTC. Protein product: CASSFLGLAYEQYF.